Following are 2 T cell receptor beta chains from one sample sequenced in a study of breast tumors, draining lymph nodes, adjacent tissues. TCRdb independently ran MiXCR on the multiplex PCR reads; one entry per CDR3 protein. The sample has around 230,000 distinct CDR3 sequences, roughly a third seen once. Breast cancer patients provided tissue from their axillary draining lymph nodes. The specimen sequenced was axillary lymph node tissue. Receptors originate from a female donor with breast cancer. Some clones in this sample may be carry-over from other donors' samples.

This sequence joins TRBV9 and TRBJ1-1; tentatively, D is TRBD1 (6 bases). Trimming removed 6 bases from V and 1 base from J, with 13 bases in between. Germline values: CDR1 SGDLS, CDR2 YYNGEE. The CDR3 is 14 amino acids. The CDR3 sequence: CASTRGHRNTEAFF. CDR3 nucleotides: TGTGCCAGCACCCGGGGACACCGGAACACTGAAGCTTTCTTT.

Details on this clonotype: The CDR3 does not close with the conserved phenylalanine or tryptophan, likely indicating a read error. The limits of the CDR3 on the DNA are not certain, so only TCRdb's listed CDR3 is given. The chain uses TRBV9 and TRBJ1-3. The germline gives CDR1 SGDLS, CDR2 YYNGEE. The CDR3 adds up to 9 amino acids, both ends counted. The CDR3 protein is CASSAPYFA.